Below, one T cell receptor beta chain is given with its context. The target of this receptor is not known. Per-base quality was not reported, and no clone a single base away is much larger than it. The data were obtained in a study of radiotherapy plus CTLA-4 blockade in lung cancer (dated by TCRdb to the late 2010s). Regarding the research as a whole: Among the enrolled patients, about 19% had an objective response, and less than 40% reached disease control.

The library came from the immunoSEQ multiplex PCR assay. TCRdb retrieved this table from immuneACCESS and kept in-frame rearrangements only. Not all clones are present; in checked studies, unresolved V genes account for under half, and no reason is known for the remainder. For this sample there are 55,000 or so clones; almost 85% appear just once. Around 6.6% of the sample rests with the top ten. The study at large found these results: The strongest predictors of response were reported to be early dynamic shifts in blood T cell clones along with a rise in serum interferon-beta following radiation. After treatment with radiotherapy and ipilimumab, TCR clones that came from tumors expanded in the peripheral blood.

Inclusive of the bounding cysteine and phenylalanine, the CDR3 is 17 residues long. Only the CDR3 DNA is retained, 51 bases long and in frame from the first base. V is shortened by 6 bases, J by 4 bases, and the region joining them spans 22 bases. Via the germline V gene, CDR1 is SNHLY and CDR2 FYNNEI. Focal radiation therapy combined with CTLA-4 blockade (ipilimumab) was tested in patients with chemo-refractory metastatic non-small-cell lung cancer. The starting material was peripheral blood, obtained from a patient treated with radiotherapy plus ipilimumab. The V gene is TRBV2 and the J gene is TRBJ2-1; 9 matching bases give a weak D call of TRBD2. The receptor was derived from a human donor with non-small cell lung cancer whose response to radiotherapy plus ipilimumab could not be evaluated. The nucleotides read TGTGCCAGCAGACCGGGACAGGCGGGGGGGTTTTACAATGAGCAGTTCTTC. It codes for CASRPGQAGGFYNEQFF.